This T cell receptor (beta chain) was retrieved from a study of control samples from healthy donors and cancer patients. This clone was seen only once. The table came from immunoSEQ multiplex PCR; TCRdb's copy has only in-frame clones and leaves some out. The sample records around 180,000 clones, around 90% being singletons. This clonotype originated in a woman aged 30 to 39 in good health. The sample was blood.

The CDR3 is CASSGPWDGYEQYF. The CDR3 DNA reads as TGTGCCAGCAGTGGGCCCTGGGACGGGTACGAGCAGTACTTC. V usage is TRBV2 and J usage is TRBJ2-7; D possibly matches TRBD1 or TRBD2 (5 bases each). CDR1 and CDR2 from the germline V gene are SNHLY and FYNNEI. This CDR3 is 14 amino acids long. V lost 4 bases, J lost 4 bases, and 14 bases lay in between.